This T cell receptor (beta chain) was sequenced for a study of blood T cell repertoires in COVID-19 (TCRdb year 2020). The study in broad terms: Samples covering the acute and convalescent phases of COVID-19 were provided by collaborators in the United States, Italy and Spain. The repertoires were made available in a free public database intended to serve as a resource for research on the immune response to SARS-CoV-2. HLA class I and class II types, where available, came from metadata supplied by the sample provider rather than from assay-based typing. Samples were obtained from the ongoing ImmuneRACE study (first 160 participants) and from some 1,200 subjects provided by 6 global collaborators. Nearly every sample came with metadata listing a de-identified subject ID, COVID-19 status, age in years and sex. The dataset comprised deeply sampled blood TCRbeta repertoires from subjects exposed to, actively infected with, or recovered from COVID-19. The material from the prospective study consisted of cDNA or gDNA derived from T cells, B-cell-depleted T cells, or PBMCs. On the study overall, not on this receptor specifically: Clinical and demographic metadata were provided uncurated, with the amount varying by source and participant.

The immunoSEQ Assay, a bias-controlled multiplex PCR, was used to amplify TCRbeta CDR3 regions from genomic DNA. Per the authors' processing: The number of nucleated cells in each sample was estimated from the amplification of reference gene primers within the assay. Sequence reads were collapsed and filtered to measure the absolute abundance of every unique TCRbeta CDR3 rearrangement. Productive Simpson clonality was computed per sample as the square root of Simpson's diversity index over productive rearrangements. Here the immuneACCESS table is served through TCRdb, limited to in-frame sequences with V and J called. Missing clones are a known gap in these copies; in checked studies unresolved V genes cover under half, and the rest lacks a known reason. V and J calls and clone size are given by that table; D and trimming were obtained from the DNA. The sample table contains tens of thousands of clones; only one count was recorded for 89% of them. The ten biggest clones cover under 5.5% of the sample.

The CDR3, cysteine through phenylalanine, is 15 amino acids long. The CDR3 DNA has 45 bases and is translated from base 1. The germline V and J ends show losses of 0 bases and 4 bases respectively, and no gene match explains 5 bases of the junction. The germline V gene (reference sequence) specifies SEHNR as CDR1 and FQNEAQ as CDR2. A remark on this clone: It lacks a known antigen. Nothing much larger sits one base from this clone, and base qualities are not available.

One collaborating source in Seattle enrolled patients while the patients were actively infected and followed the patients over time throughout the course of disease. Whole blood was collected in K2EDTA tubes by collaborating institutions according to the institutions' own protocols. For TCRbeta analysis, collaborators shipped samples as frozen whole blood, isolated PBMCs, or DNA extracted from either of those sample types. The source material was peripheral blood. The chain was built from TRBV7-9 and TRBJ2-7, and TRBD1 aligns with 8 junction nucleotides. The clonotype comes from a man in his sixties with COVID-19, enrolled during active disease. The CDR3 protein: CASSLATDRAYEQYF. The DNA is TGTGCCAGCAGCTTAGCGACGGACAGGGCATACGAGCAGTACTTC. The reference TRBV7-9 and TRBJ2-7 proteins fill in what lies around the CDR3, so the full variable domain reads DTGVSQNPRHKITKRGQNVTFRCDPISEHNRLYWYRQTLGQGPEFLTYFQNEAQLEKSRLLSDRFSAERPKGSFSTLEIQRTEQGDSAMYLCASSLATDRAYEQYFGPGTRLTVT.